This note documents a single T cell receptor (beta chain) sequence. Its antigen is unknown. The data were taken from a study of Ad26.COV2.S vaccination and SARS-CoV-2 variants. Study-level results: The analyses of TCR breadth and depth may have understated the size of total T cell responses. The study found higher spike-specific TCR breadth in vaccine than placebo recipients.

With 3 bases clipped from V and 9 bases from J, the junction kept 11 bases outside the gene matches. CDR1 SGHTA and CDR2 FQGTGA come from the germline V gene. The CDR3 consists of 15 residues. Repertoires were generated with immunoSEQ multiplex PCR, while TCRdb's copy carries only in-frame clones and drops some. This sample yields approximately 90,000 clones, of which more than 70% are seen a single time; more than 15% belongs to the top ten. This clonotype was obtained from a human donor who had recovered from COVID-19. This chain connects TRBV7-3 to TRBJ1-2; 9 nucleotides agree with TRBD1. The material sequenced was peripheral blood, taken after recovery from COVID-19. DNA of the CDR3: TGTGCCAGCAGCTTCAGGCAAACCGGGACAGGGAGCTACACCTTC. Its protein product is CASSFRQTGTGSYTF.